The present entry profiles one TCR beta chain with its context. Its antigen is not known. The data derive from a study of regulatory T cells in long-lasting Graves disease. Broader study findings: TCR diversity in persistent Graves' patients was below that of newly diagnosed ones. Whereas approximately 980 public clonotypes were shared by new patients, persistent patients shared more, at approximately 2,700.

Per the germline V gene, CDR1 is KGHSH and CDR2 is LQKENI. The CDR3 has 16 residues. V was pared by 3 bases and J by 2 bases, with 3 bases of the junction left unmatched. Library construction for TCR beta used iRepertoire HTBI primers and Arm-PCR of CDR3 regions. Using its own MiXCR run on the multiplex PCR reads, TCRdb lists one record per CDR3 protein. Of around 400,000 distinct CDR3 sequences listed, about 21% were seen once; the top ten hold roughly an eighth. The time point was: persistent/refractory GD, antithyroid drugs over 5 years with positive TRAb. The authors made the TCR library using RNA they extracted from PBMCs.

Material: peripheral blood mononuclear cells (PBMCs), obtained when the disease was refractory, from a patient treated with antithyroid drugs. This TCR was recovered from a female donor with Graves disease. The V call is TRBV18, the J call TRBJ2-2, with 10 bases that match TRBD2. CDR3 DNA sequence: TGTGCCAGCTCACCCTCTAGCGGGAGAAACACCGGGGAGCTGTTTTTT. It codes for CASSPSSGRNTGELFF.